The source of this TCR beta chain is a study of PD-1 blockade in classical Hodgkin lymphoma. No patient escaped relapse after autologous stem cell transplantation, and brentuximab vedotin exposure varied. Looked up from germline, CDR1 is MNHEY and CDR2 is SVGAGI. Trimming took off 10 bases at V and 0 bases at J, with 16 bases between the two ends. The CDR3 extends over 14 amino acids. Some clones are missing from TCRdb's copy, which holds only in-frame ones; the method was immunoSEQ multiplex PCR. Of 120,000 to 150,000 clones in the sample, about 81% were seen once. Sequencing was performed on peripheral blood mononuclear cells (PBMCs), taken before the second cycle of nivolumab. This receptor was taken from a human donor with classical Hodgkin lymphoma. The chain employs TRBV6-5 and TRBJ2-7; D call uncertain. The CDR3 region is CATAGGTYSYEQYF. The CDR3 nucleotides read TGTGCCACCGCCGGTGGTACGTACTCCTACGAGCAGTACTTC.